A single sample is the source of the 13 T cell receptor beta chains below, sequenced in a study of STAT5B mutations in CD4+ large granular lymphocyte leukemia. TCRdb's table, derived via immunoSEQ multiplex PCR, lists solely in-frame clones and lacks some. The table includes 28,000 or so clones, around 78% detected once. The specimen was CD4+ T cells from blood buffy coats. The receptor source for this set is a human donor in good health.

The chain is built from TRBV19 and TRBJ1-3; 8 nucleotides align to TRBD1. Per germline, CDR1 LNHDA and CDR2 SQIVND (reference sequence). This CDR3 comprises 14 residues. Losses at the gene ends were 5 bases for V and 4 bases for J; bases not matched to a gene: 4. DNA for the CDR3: TGTGCCAGTAGTGAGCGACAGGGGGGAAACACCATATATTTT. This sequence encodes CASSERQGGNTIYF.

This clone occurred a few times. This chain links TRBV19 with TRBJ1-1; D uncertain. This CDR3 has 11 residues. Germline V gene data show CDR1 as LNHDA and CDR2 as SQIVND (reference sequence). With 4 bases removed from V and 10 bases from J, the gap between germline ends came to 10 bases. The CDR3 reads CASSTGVRAFF. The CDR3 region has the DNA TGTGCCAGTAGTACCGGTGTGAGAGCTTTCTTT.

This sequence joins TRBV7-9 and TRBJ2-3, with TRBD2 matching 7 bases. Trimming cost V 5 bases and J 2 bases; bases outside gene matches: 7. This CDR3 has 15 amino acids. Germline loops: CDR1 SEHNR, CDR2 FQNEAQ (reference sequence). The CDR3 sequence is CASSPQAGITDTQYF. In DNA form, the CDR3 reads TGTGCCAGCAGCCCCCAAGCGGGGATCACAGATACGCAGTATTTT.

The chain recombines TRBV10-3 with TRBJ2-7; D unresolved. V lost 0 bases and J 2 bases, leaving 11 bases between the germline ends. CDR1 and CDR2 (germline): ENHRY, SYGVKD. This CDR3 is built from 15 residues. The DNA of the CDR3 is TGTGCCATCAGTGAGTCGGTTGATCGGGCCTACGAGCAGTACTTC. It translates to CAISESVDRAYEQYF.

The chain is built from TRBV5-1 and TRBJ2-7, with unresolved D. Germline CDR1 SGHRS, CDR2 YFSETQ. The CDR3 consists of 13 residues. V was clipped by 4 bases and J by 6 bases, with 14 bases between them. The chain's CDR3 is CASSRERITEQYF. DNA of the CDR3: TGCGCCAGCAGCAGAGAAAGAATCACCGAGCAGTACTTC.

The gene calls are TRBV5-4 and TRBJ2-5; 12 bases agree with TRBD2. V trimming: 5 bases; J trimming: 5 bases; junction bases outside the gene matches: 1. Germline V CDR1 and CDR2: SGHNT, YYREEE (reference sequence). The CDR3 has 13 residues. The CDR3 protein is CASSLAGGETQYF. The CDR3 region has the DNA TGTGCCAGCAGTCTAGCGGGAGGGGAGACCCAGTACTTC. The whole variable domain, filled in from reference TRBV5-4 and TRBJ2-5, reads ETGVTQSPTHLIKTRGQQVTLRCSSQSGHNTVSWYQQALGQGPQFIFQYYREEENGRGNFPPRFSGLQFPNYSSELNVNALELDDSALYLCASSLAGGETQYFGPGTRLLVL.

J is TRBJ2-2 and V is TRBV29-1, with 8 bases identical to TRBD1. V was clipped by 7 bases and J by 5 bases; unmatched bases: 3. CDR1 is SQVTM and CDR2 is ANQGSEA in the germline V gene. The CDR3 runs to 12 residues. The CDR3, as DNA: TGCAGCGCCGACAGGGGAACCGGGGAGCTGTTTTTT. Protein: CSADRGTGELFF.

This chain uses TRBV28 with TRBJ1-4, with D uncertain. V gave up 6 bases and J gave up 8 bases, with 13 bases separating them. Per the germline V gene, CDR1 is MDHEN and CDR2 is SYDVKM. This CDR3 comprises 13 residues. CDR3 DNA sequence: TGTGCCAGCAGAGAAGGGTTCATCGAAAAACTGTTTTTT. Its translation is CASREGFIEKLFF.

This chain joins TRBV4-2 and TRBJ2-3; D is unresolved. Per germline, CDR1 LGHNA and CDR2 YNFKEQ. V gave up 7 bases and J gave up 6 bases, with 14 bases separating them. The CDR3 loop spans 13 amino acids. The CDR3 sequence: CASTPDVGDTQYF. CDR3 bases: TGTGCCAGCACCCCAGACGTCGGGGATACGCAGTATTTT.

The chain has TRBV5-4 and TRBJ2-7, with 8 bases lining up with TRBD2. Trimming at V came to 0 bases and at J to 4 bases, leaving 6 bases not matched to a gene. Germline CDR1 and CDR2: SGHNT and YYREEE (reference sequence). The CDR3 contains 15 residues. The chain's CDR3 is CASSLDTSGSYEQYF. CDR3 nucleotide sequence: TGTGCCAGCAGCTTGGACACTAGCGGAAGTTACGAGCAGTACTTC.

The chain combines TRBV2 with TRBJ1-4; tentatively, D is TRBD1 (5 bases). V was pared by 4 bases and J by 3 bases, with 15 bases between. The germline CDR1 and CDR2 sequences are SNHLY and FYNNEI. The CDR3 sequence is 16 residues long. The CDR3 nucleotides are TGTGCCAGCAGTGCGGAGCAGGGAGCGGCTAATGAAAAACTGTTTTTT. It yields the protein CASSAEQGAANEKLFF.

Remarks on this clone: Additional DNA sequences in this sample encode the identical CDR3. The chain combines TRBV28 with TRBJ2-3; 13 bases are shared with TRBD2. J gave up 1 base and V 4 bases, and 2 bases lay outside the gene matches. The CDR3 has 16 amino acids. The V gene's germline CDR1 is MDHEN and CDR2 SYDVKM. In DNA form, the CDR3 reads TGTGCCAGCAGTTCAGGACTAGCGGGAGGCACAGATACGCAGTATTTT. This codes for CASSSGLAGGTDTQYF.

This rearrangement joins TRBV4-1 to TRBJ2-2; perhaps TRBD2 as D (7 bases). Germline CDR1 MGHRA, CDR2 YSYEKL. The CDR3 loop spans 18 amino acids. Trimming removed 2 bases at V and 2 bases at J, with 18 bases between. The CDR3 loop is CASSQTIGRGENTGELFF. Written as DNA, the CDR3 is TGCGCCAGCAGCCAAACAATAGGGAGGGGGGAAAACACCGGGGAGCTGTTTTTT.